Shown below are 20 T cell receptor beta chains from a single sample sequenced in a study of blood T cells in healthy people across ages. A second PCR of 7 to 11 cycles used a sample-barcoded 5' primer and a J-beta primer mix. TCRdb analysed the 5' RACE reads with MiXCR anew, one entry per CDR3 protein. The sample lists 1.2 million to 1.5 million distinct CDR3 sequences, approximately 40% occurring once. The sequenced sample was blood. These receptor sequences come from a woman in her late teens or twenties in good health.

The chain is built from TRBV10-3 and TRBJ2-4; 13 nucleotides agree with TRBD2. V lost 3 bases to trimming and J lost 1 base; unmatched junction nucleotides: 9. Germline assignment: CDR1 ENHRY and CDR2 SYGVKD. The CDR3 sequence is 19 residues long. Here the CDR3 reads CAISDRLAGGPSAKNIQYF. The CDR3 nucleotides read TGTGCCATCAGTGATAGACTAGCGGGAGGCCCGTCGGCCAAAAACATTCAGTACTTC.

The chain couples TRBV6-5 to TRBJ2-7, with D maybe TRBD2 (5 bases). The end of the DNA fits TRBJ2-5 better, so the J call may be wrong. This CDR3 spans 13 amino acids. Looked up from germline, CDR1 is MNHEY and CDR2 is SVGAGI. This chain's CDR3 is CAGTTGEGRTQYF. The CDR3 nucleotides read TGTGCCGGCACCACTGGTGAGGGCCGGACCCAGTACTTC.

The V and J genes are TRBV20-1 and TRBJ2-1; D gene ambiguous. Trimming removed 6 bases from V and 0 bases from J, with 15 bases in between. Germline CDR1 reads DFQATT; CDR2 reads SNEGSKA (reference sequence). The CDR3 is 15 amino acids. CDR3 DNA sequence: TGCAGTGCCCAGTTGGGGTTGCTCTCCTACAATGAGCAGTTCTTC. Amino acid sequence: CSAQLGLLSYNEQFF.

The chain carries TRBV12-3 or TRBV12-4 and TRBJ2-1; D unresolved. This CDR3 is built from 13 residues. Trimming removed 6 bases at V and 1 base at J, with 7 bases between. For the CDR3, the DNA is TGTGCCAGCAGGTTCGGATCCTACAATGAGCAGTTCTTC. Translating gives CASRFGSYNEQFF.

J is TRBJ2-1 and V is TRBV6-1, with 7 bases fitting TRBD1. After removal of 3 bases from V and 1 base from J, the junction contained 6 bases not matched to a gene. CDR1 is MNHNS, CDR2 SASEGT, per germline. There are 16 residues in the CDR3. The CDR3 loop reads CASSDQGVISYNEQFF. CDR3 in DNA: TGTGCCAGCAGTGACCAGGGGGTCATATCCTACAATGAGCAGTTCTTC.

This chain joins TRBV7-6 and TRBJ1-2, with TRBD1 as a possible D gene (5 bases). V was cut by 1 base and J by 8 bases, with 14 bases left in between. The CDR3 is 14 residues long. Germline V CDR1 and CDR2: SGHVS, FNYEAQ. CDR3 loop: CASSLGPREYGYTF. The CDR3 DNA is TGTGCCAGCAGCTTAGGCCCCAGGGAATACGGCTACACCTTC.

Concerning this clonotype itself: A much larger clone lies a single base off, so this may be a read error. The V gene is TRBV29-1, the J gene TRBJ2-7; 7 bases are a match to TRBD2. The V segment lost 7 bases and the J segment 5 bases; nucleotides outside the gene matches: 11. Germline CDR1 is SQVTM and CDR2 is ANQGSEA. The CDR3 is 13 amino acids. Written as DNA, the CDR3 is TGCAGCGCCTCCGGGAGGAGTTGGGACGAGCAGTACTTC. This codes for CSASGRSWDEQYF.

This clonotype occurred a few times. V is TRBV29-1 and J is TRBJ2-7; D might be TRBD2 (5 bases). V was clipped by 3 bases and J by 1 base, with 10 bases between them. This CDR3 region has 13 residues. Germline V gives CDR1 SQVTM, CDR2 ANQGSEA. The DNA for the CDR3 is TGCAGCGTTGAGGGAGAACTGTCCTACGAGCAGTACTTC. It is translated as CSVEGELSYEQYF.

This clonotype was observed a few times. The V call is TRBV18, the J call TRBJ2-5; maybe TRBD1 (5 bases). The CDR3 has 14 amino acids. Germline-derived CDR1 and CDR2 are KGHSH and LQKENI. Between the trimmed V and J ends, which lost 6 bases and 1 base, there was a span of 12 bases. CDR3 sequence: CASSLRRGQETQYF. CDR3 in DNA: TGTGCCAGCTCCCTCCGAAGGGGCCAAGAGACCCAGTACTTC. Based on the CDR3 plus reference TRBV18 and TRBJ2-5, the full variable domain is NAGVMQNPRHLVRRRGQEARLRCSPMKGHSHVYWYRQLPEEGLKFMVYLQKENIIDESGMPKERFSAEFPKEGPSILRIQQVVRGDSAAYFCASSLRRGQETQYFGPGTRLLVL.

The chain uses TRBV5-1 and TRBJ2-1, with 8 bases that match TRBD2. Germline CDR1 SGHRS, CDR2 YFSETQ. V gave up 0 bases and J gave up 7 bases; unmatched junction bases: 6. The CDR3 has 15 amino acids. CDR3 sequence reads: CASSLVLGGGNEQFF. The CDR3 DNA follows: TGCGCCAGCAGCTTGGTCCTCGGGGGGGGAAATGAGCAGTTCTTC. Full variable domain (rest looked up from reference TRBV5-1 and TRBJ2-1): KAGVTQTPRYLIKTRGQQVTLSCSPISGHRSVSWYQQTPGQGLQFLFEYFSETQRNKGNFPGRFSGRQFSNSRSEMNVSTLELGDSALYLCASSLVLGGGNEQFFGPGTRLTVL.

The chain couples TRBV20-1 to TRBJ2-7; D is ambiguous. CDR3 size: 13 residues. Germline V gene lookup returns CDR1 DFQATT and CDR2 SNEGSKA (reference sequence). Trimming removed 2 bases at V and 6 bases at J, with 14 bases between. CDR3 amino acids: CSARRAGWGEQYF. Here the CDR3 DNA reads TGCAGTGCTAGAAGGGCAGGCTGGGGCGAGCAGTACTTC.

About this clonotype: One junction end does not reproduce the germline sequence, and a read error may be involved. The V and J genes are TRBV7-2 and TRBJ1-1; D may be TRBD1 (5 bases). The V gene's germline CDR1 is SGHTA and CDR2 FQGNSA. CDR3 size: 13 residues. DNA for the CDR3: TGTGCCAGCAGCTTTGCAGGGAACACTGAAGTTTTCTTT. This gives the protein CASSFAGNTEVFF.

This clonotype occurred many times. The chain joins TRBV27 to TRBJ2-5; possibly TRBD2 for D (5 bases). The germline V gene has CDR1 MNHEY and CDR2 SMNVEV (reference sequence). The CDR3 covers 14 residues. V lost 4 bases and J 5 bases, leaving 14 bases between the germline ends. This CDR3 is CASSSSGWFETQYF. The CDR3 coding sequence is TGTGCCAGCAGTTCCAGCGGCTGGTTTGAGACCCAGTACTTC.

This clonotype showed up many times. V gene TRBV5-1 combines with J gene TRBJ2-7; no firm D call. The CDR3 runs to 12 residues. V dropped 0 bases and J dropped 2 bases, with 3 bases sitting between them. Germline V gives CDR1 SGHRS, CDR2 YFSETQ. The CDR3 is CASSLEPYEQYF. The DNA for the CDR3 is TGCGCCAGCAGCTTGGAGCCCTACGAGCAGTACTTC.

This clonotype was observed a few times. This rearrangement joins TRBV29-1 to TRBJ2-2; D is uncertain. V was trimmed by 5 bases and J by 0 bases, leaving 10 bases between them. CDR1 is SQVTM, CDR2 ANQGSEA, per germline. The CDR3 is 14 residues long. The CDR3 protein is CSVSLQANTGELFF. The CDR3 coding sequence is TGCAGCGTTTCTCTTCAGGCGAACACCGGGGAGCTGTTTTTT.

This clonotype has more than one count but fewer than ten. This chain connects TRBV10-2 to TRBJ2-3; 10 bases agree with TRBD2. With 8 bases clipped from V and 3 bases from J, the junction kept 8 bases outside the gene matches. The CDR3 contains 15 residues. Germline V CDR1 and CDR2: WSHSY, SAAADI. In DNA, the CDR3 is TGCGCCAGCGGGACCCTAGCGGGAGAAACAGATACGCAGTATTTT. It codes for CASGTLAGETDTQYF.

V and J are TRBV27 and TRBJ2-5; 10 bases map to TRBD1. The CDR3 has 15 amino acids. Per the germline V gene, CDR1 is MNHEY and CDR2 is SMNVEV (reference sequence). V lost 2 bases to trimming and J lost 6 bases; unmatched junction nucleotides: 6. The CDR3 nucleotides are TGTGCCAGCAGTTTACGGTTGACAGGGGGCCAGACCCAGTACTTC. This translates into CASSLRLTGGQTQYF.

The chain recombines TRBV2 with TRBJ2-1, with 7 positions matching TRBD2. V shed 5 bases and J 4 bases; nucleotides not matched to a gene: 8. CDR3 length equals 15 residues. CDR1 and CDR2 from the germline V gene are SNHLY and FYNNEI. The CDR3 protein is CASSRAGNTYNEQFF. The CDR3 DNA reads TGTGCCAGCAGTCGAGCGGGGAATACTTACAATGAGCAGTTCTTC. Combining the CDR3 with reference TRBV2 and TRBJ2-1 gives the whole variable domain EPEVTQTPSHQVTQMGQEVILRCVPISNHLYFYWYRQILGQKVEFLVSFYNNEISEKSEIFDDQFSVERPDGSNFTLKIRSTKLEDSAMYFCASSRAGNTYNEQFFGPGTRLTVL.

A note on this clonotype: With a much larger clone just one base away, this may be a read error. The V and J genes are TRBV4-1 and TRBJ2-1; a possible D gene is TRBD2 (5 bases). This CDR3 is 12 amino acids long. V was cut by 2 bases and J by 13 bases, with 12 bases left in between. The germline gives CDR1 MGHRA, CDR2 YSYEKL. The CDR3 DNA reads TGCGCCAGCAGCCAACCGTGGGAGACCCAGTTCTTC. Its protein is CASSQPWETQFF.

The CDR3 nucleotides read TGTGCCAGCAGCGCCGGACAGGGTGAGACCCAGTACTTC. Amino acid sequence: CASSAGQGETQYF. The V and J genes are TRBV16 and TRBJ2-5; 8 bases fit TRBD1. The J segment lost 5 bases and the V segment lost 5 bases, leaving 4 bases of the junction unmatched. The CDR3 totals 13 residues. CDR1 is KGHSY, CDR2 FQNENV, per germline. Combining the CDR3 with reference TRBV16 and TRBJ2-5 gives the whole variable domain GEEVAQTPKHLVRGEGQKAKLYCAPIKGHSYVFWYQQVLKNEFKFLISFQNENVFDETGMPKERFSAKCLPNSPCSLEIQATKLEDSAVYFCASSAGQGETQYFGPGTRLLVL.